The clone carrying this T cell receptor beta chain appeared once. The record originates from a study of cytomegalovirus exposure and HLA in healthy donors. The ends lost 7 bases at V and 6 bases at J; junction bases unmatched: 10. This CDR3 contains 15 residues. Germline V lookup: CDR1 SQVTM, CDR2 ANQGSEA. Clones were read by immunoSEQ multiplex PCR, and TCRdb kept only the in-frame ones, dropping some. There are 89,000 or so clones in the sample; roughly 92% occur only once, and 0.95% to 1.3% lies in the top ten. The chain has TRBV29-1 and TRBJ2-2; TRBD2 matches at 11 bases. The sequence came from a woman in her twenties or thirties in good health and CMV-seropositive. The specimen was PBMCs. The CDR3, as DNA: TGCAGCGCCGTGACTAGCGGGGCGCGAGCCGGGGAGCTGTTTTTT. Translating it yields CSAVTSGARAGELFF.